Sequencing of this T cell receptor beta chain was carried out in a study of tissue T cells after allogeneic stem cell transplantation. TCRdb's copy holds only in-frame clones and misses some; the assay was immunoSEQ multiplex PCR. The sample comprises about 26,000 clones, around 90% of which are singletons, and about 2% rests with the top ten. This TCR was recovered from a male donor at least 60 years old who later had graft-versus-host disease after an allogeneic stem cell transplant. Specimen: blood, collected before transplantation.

CDR3 nucleotides: TGCGCCAGCAGCTTGGTCCCCGTCGCGAACACCGGGGAGCTGTTTTTT. It is translated as CASSLVPVANTGELFF. The gene calls are TRBV5-1 and TRBJ2-2; D gene ambiguous. Looked up from germline, CDR1 is SGHRS and CDR2 is YFSETQ. The CDR3 has 16 amino acids. Trimming cost V 0 bases and J 0 bases, with 9 bases left between them.